The entry that follows covers one T cell receptor beta chain sequence. Its antigen is still unknown. The data were obtained in a study of CD8+ T cells in alopecia areata. Study in general: Treatment comprised oral tofacitinib, 5 to 10 mg twice daily, in treated patients. People stayed on tofacitinib for 6 to 18 months, then stopped the drug for 6 months.

Sorted populations comprised CD4+ and CD8+ T cells obtained from PBMCs. Germline V gene sequence: CDR1 SGHRS, CDR2 YFSETQ. V was cut by 0 bases and J by 3 bases, with 12 bases left in between. This CDR3 is 15 amino acids long. RNA was isolated and reverse transcribed to cDNA, the sequencing template. Repertoires were generated with immunoSEQ multiplex PCR, while TCRdb's copy carries only in-frame clones and drops some. In the table there are some 170,000 clones, roughly 66% of which are singletons. Findings of the study overall: TCRs were shared less clearly across patients than in mice, possibly for HLA-related reasons.

The chain uses TRBV5-1 and TRBJ1-2, with D unclear. The origin of this receptor is a human donor with alopecia areata. Sequenced here: CD8+ T cells sorted from blood, sampled at week 0. Here the CDR3 DNA reads TGCGCCAGCAGCTTGGCCCCCGTGGAGGACTATGGCTACACCTTC. This translates into CASSLAPVEDYGYTF.